The subject of this entry is one T cell receptor beta chain. Antigen: not known. V lost 0 bases to trimming and J lost 7 bases, with 3 bases between them. The germline V gene has CDR1 GTSNPN and CDR2 SVGIG (reference sequence). The CDR3 length is 11 residues. As judged by recently defined diagnostic criteria, patients with Susac syndrome had definite or probable disease. The sample originates from a study of CD8 T cells in Susac syndrome. Study background: Eight or nine of the sequenced Susac syndrome patients were in remission, and six had active disease. Study-level points and caveats: The relatively small number of individuals in the TCR sequencing and HLA analysis was acknowledged by the study.

Random hexamers were used to reverse transcribe the RNA input (roughly 0.5 to 1 ug). In TCRdb, the immunoSEQ multiplex PCR reads were re-called with MiXCR into one record per CDR3 protein. The sample has 75,000 to 95,000 distinct CDR3 sequences; roughly 96% are singletons. The sequence came from a human donor with Susac syndrome. The J gene is TRBJ1-4, the V gene TRBV30; D uncertain. What was sequenced was CD8+ T cells from PBMCs. The CDR3 loop reads CAWSVSEKLFF. CDR3 DNA: TGTGCCTGGAGTGTTTCTGAAAAACTGTTTTTT.